A selection of T cell receptor beta chains follows, all from one sample in a study of shared clonotypes between healthy human individuals. Generated by immunoSEQ multiplex PCR, the TCRdb table keeps only in-frame clones and is missing some. The sample lists 2.5 million or so clones, 85% to 95% occurring once. Sequenced input: naive CD4+ T cells sorted from blood. The receptors shown here come from a young man in good health. Each CDR3 is given with its conserved first and last residue. D genes are given only for firm matches. Clone size is stated in some rows and not others, as once, few, many or a class when expanded.

clone size	V gene	J gene	D gene	CDR3 DNA	CDR3 protein
-	TRBV6-1	TRBJ2-5	TRBD1	TGTGCCAGCAGTGTTTCGGGACAGTTGAAAGAGACCCAGTACTTC	CASSVSGQLKETQYF
-	TRBV7-2	TRBJ2-5	-	TGTGCCAGCAGCTCCAGGGTCGGAGTCCAAGAGACCCAGTACTTC	CASSSRVGVQETQYF
-	TRBV9	TRBJ2-7	-	TGTGCCAGCAGCGAAGGCCGGGCCATCTCCTACGAGCAGTACTTC	CASSEGRAISYEQYF
-	TRBV6-5	TRBJ2-7	-	TGTGCCAGCACCCCCTCTAGCGCTAGCTCCTACGAGCAGTACTTC	CASTPSSASSYEQYF
-	TRBV16	TRBJ2-3	-	TGTGCCAGCAGCCAATCGAAGGGCACAGATACGCAGTATTTT	CASSQSKGTDTQYF
-	TRBV10-3	TRBJ1-1	-	TGTGCCATCGCAGGGAACGGGAACACTGAAGCTTTCTTT	CAIAGNGNTEAFF
-	TRBV2	TRBJ2-1	-	TGTGCCAGCAGTCGGAGGGGCACCAATGAGCAGTTCTTC	CASSRRGTNEQFF
-	TRBV6-5	TRBJ2-3	TRBD1	TGTGCCAGCAGCCCGGACAGGGGAGGGGGTACGCAGTATTTT	CASSPDRGGGTQYF
-	TRBV19	TRBJ2-1	-	TGTGCCACCAATGAGCAGTTCTTC	CATNEQFF
once	TRBV5-1	TRBJ1-5	-	TGCGCCAGCAGCTCGGGGGACATGAGCGGAGCGGCTCAGCCCCAGCATTTT	CASSSGDMSGAAQPQHF
-	TRBV2	TRBJ2-5	-	TGTGCCAGCAGTCTCCAGGGCTACCAAGAGACCCAGTACTTC	CASSLQGYQETQYF
-	TRBV7-3	TRBJ2-3	-	TGTGCCAGCAGCCCCCCGGGTCGAGATACGCAGTATTTT	CASSPPGRDTQYF
-	TRBV25-1	TRBJ2-1	-	TGTGCCAGCAGTGAGTCGGGCAGCGCCTACAATGAGCAGTTCTTC	CASSESGSAYNEQFF
-	TRBV5-1	TRBJ2-7	TRBD1	TGCGCCAGCAGCTCCGGGGACAGTTCCTACGTTGAGCAGTACTTC	CASSSGDSSYVEQYF
-	TRBV5-1	TRBJ2-3	-	TGCGCCAGCATCCCCCCGGGGGACACCGGCACAGATACGCAGTATTTT	CASIPPGDTGTDTQYF
-	TRBV7-9	TRBJ2-7	-	TGTGCCAGCACCCCGTTCCAGGGGGGTTCCTACGAGCAGTACTTC	CASTPFQGGSYEQYF
-	TRBV18	TRBJ2-1	-	TGTGCCAGCTCACCCCCTGGACGGAGGTCCTACAATGAGCAGTTCTTC	CASSPPGRRSYNEQFF
-	TRBV6-6	TRBJ1-4	-	TGTGCCAGCAGTCGCTTGGGGGGGGGTGAAAAACTGTTTTTT	CASSRLGGGEKLFF
-	TRBV9	TRBJ2-3	TRBD2	TGTGCCAGCAGCGGAGGCGAGACTAGCGGATACACAGATACGCAGTATTTT	CASSGGETSGYTDTQYF
few	TRBV10-2	TRBJ1-2	-	TGCGCCAGCAGTGATACTCAGGGCCATGGCTACACCTTC	CASSDTQGHGYTF
-	TRBV5-1	TRBJ2-5	-	TGCGCCAGCAGCTTTTTGGGAGAGACCCAGTACTTC	CASSFLGETQYF
-	TRBV5-1	TRBJ2-3	-	TGCGCCAGCAGCTCTAGTCTCCAGATGGGCACAGATACGCAGTATTTT	CASSSSLQMGTDTQYF
-	TRBV4-3	TRBJ2-3	-	TGCGCCAGCAGCCAAGAAGCAGCTAGGTCGTCGGATACGCAGTATTTT	CASSQEAARSSDTQYF
-	TRBV6-1	TRBJ2-5	-	TGTGCCACCTCCTCCCCAGGGTTAGCCAAAGAGACCCAGTACTTC	CATSSPGLAKETQYF
-	TRBV6-1	TRBJ1-1	TRBD1	TGTGCCAGCAGTGAACACAGGGGTGGTGCAGCTTTCTTT	CASSEHRGGAAFF
-	TRBV6-1	TRBJ2-5	-	TGTGCCAGCACCCTAGGACAGCCTGGAGAGACCCAGTACTTC	CASTLGQPGETQYF
-	TRBV18	TRBJ1-5	-	TGTGCCAGCTCACCTATGGGGGGAGTGGGCAATCAGCCCCAGCATTTT	CASSPMGGVGNQPQHF
-	TRBV18	TRBJ2-7	TRBD1	TGTGCCAGCTCACAGGAAGGACAGGGCTACGAGCAGTACTTC	CASSQEGQGYEQYF